This record concerns one TCR beta chain sequence. This entry comes from a study of Ad26.COV2.S vaccination and SARS-CoV-2 variants. Assay used: immunoSEQ multiplex PCR; TCRdb lists only in-frame clones, some missing. The sample consists of about 320,000 clones, roughly 84% of them appearing once. Germline V lookup: CDR1 MNHEY, CDR2 SMNVEV (reference sequence). Between the trimmed V and J ends, which lost 0 bases and 6 bases, there was a span of 4 bases. This CDR3 has 12 amino acids. The treatment: 15 to 20 received Ad26.COV2.S at low or high dose, single or two shots; about 5 received placebo; per-sample allocation not given. All samples were drawn on day 63, counting from the first vaccine or placebo injection.

This sequence originates from a person aged 18-60 years who received the Ad26.COV2.S COVID-19 vaccine or a placebo. This material consisted of peripheral blood, taken in a trial of Ad26.COV2.S vaccine versus placebo. The rearrangement uses TRBV27 and TRBJ2-3; D gene uncertain. CDR3 DNA: TGTGCCAGCAGTTTATCAGGTGATACGCAGTATTTT. As protein: CASSLSGDTQYF.